This T cell receptor (beta chain) was sequenced during a study of vaccination effects on CD4 cells after COVID-19. For the study at large: Samples collected post-vaccine were obtained a median of 72 days after the second dose. Overall study results and limits: Healthy vaccinees showed cross-reactivity with common cold coronaviruses in only 1 of 255 vaccine-induced clones.

Antigen-specific CD4+ T cell clonotypes were called by their expansion after viral peptide-pool culture in ViraFEST. Upon completion of around 9 days in culture, CD4+ T cells were isolated. Either the mRNA-1273 or the BNT162b2 vaccine was given to participants as two doses. In the vaccine recipients, nucleocapsid antibodies were negative and there was no prior SARS-CoV-2 infection. Peptides at 10 ug/ml and IL-2 at approximately 9.1 IU/ml were added to some 1.9 million PBMC per well. This CDR3 comprises 15 residues. CDR1 is KGHSH, CDR2 LQKENI, per germline. V was shortened by 3 bases and J by 3 bases, with 11 bases between the two germline ends. On this clone itself: Its specificity is not known.

Clones were sequenced by immunoSEQ multiplex PCR, and TCRdb holds only the in-frame ones, with some missing. This sample yields about 59,000 clones, of which just under 80% are seen a single time; less than 2.5% belongs to the top ten. This rearrangement joins TRBV18 to TRBJ2-2; tentative D call: TRBD2 (5 bases). Specimen: CD4+ T cells from PBMCs cultured with HCoV-OC43 spike peptides, collected after COVID-19 vaccination. Documented subset: HCoV-OC43 spike overlapping peptide pool stimulation. This clonotype was obtained from a human donor who received a COVID-19 vaccine. This CDR3 is CASSPWQEDTGELFF. The CDR3 DNA sequence: TGTGCCAGCTCACCTTGGCAGGAGGACACCGGGGAGCTGTTTTTT. The full variable domain, rest sourced from reference TRBV18 and TRBJ2-2, is NAGVMQNPRHLVRRRGQEARLRCSPMKGHSHVYWYRQLPEEGLKFMVYLQKENIIDESGMPKERFSAEFPKEGPSILRIQQVVRGDSAAYFCASSPWQEDTGELFFGEGSRLTVL.